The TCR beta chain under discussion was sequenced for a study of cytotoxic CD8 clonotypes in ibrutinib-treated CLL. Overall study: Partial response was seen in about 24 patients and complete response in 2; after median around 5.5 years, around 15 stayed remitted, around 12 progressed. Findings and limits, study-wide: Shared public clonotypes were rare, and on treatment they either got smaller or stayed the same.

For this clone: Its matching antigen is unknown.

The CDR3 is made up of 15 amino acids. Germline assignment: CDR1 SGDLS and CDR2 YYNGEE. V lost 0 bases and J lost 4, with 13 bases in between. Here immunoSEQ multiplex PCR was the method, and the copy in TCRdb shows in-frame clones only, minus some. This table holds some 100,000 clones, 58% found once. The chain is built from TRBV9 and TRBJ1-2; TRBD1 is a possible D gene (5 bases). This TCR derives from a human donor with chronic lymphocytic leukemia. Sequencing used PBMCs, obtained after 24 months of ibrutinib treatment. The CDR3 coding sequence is TGTGCCAGCAGCGTAGATAGGAATACAGGCTATGGCTACACCTTC. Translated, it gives CASSVDRNTGYGYTF. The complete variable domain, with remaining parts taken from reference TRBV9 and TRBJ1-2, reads DSGVTQTPKHLITATGQRVTLRCSPRSGDLSVYWYQQSLDQGLQFLIQYYNGEERAKGNILERFSAQQFPDLHSELNLSSLELGDSALYFCASSVDRNTGYGYTFGSGTRLTVV.